The clone carrying this T cell receptor (beta chain) is deemed medium-sized. The antigen is unknown. The CDR3 loop spans 16 amino acids. Germline assignment: CDR1 DFQATT and CDR2 SNEGSKA (reference sequence). Trimming removed 0 bases at V and 2 bases at J, with 14 bases between. This sample stems from a study of metastatic and nonmetastatic thyroid tumors. Study-wide context: Repertoires from malignant and benign thyroid patients were compared across blood and tumor or nodule tissue. Study-level points and caveats: Within blood and tumor, benign nodules reportedly had significantly lower TCR beta diversity than malignant thyroid tumors did.

Nobody among the patients had been given any treatment before thyroid surgery. In the authors' workflow: Variation in CDR3 across clinicopathological groups served as the basis for constructing a distant-metastasis classifier in papillary thyroid cancer. Via MiXCR, TCRdb re-called the PCR reads. For this entry, the V and J calls and clone size follow TCRdb and not the study's own pipeline. This table holds around 7,100 clones, 25% to 35% found once. The chain couples TRBV20-1 to TRBJ1-5, with a tentative D call TRBD1 (5 bases). The source of this sequence is a female donor with papillary thyroid cancer or a benign thyroid nodule (not recorded which). Some clones in this sample may be carry-over from other donors' samples. Sequencing input: adjacent normal tissue. The CDR3 sequence: CSARDLRGGGNQPQHF. In DNA form, the CDR3 reads TGCAGTGCTAGAGATTTGAGAGGAGGGGGCAATCAGCCCCAGCATTTT.